This TCR beta chain was identified during a study of shared clonotypes between healthy human individuals. Background on the study: There were three CD4 naive, three CD4 memory, two CD8 naive and one CD8 memory plates per donor.

Here immunoSEQ multiplex PCR was the method, and the copy in TCRdb shows in-frame clones only, minus some. The sample carries about 2 million clones, over 85% recorded once. Naive CD8 cells were CD45RO-negative, positively selected for CCR7, excluding terminally differentiated effector memory CD45RA+ cells. The germline CDR1 and CDR2 sequences are SGHVS and FQNEAQ. J was trimmed by 5 bases and V by 5 bases; bases with no gene match: 10. This CDR3 comprises 15 residues. The sequenced sample consisted of naive CD8+ T cells sorted from blood. The source of this sequence is a man younger than 35 in good health. The J gene is TRBJ2-5, the V gene TRBV7-8, with 8 bases that match TRBD2. The CDR3 loop is CASSVSGEYGETQYF. DNA for the CDR3: TGTGCCAGCAGCGTTAGCGGGGAGTACGGGGAGACCCAGTACTTC.